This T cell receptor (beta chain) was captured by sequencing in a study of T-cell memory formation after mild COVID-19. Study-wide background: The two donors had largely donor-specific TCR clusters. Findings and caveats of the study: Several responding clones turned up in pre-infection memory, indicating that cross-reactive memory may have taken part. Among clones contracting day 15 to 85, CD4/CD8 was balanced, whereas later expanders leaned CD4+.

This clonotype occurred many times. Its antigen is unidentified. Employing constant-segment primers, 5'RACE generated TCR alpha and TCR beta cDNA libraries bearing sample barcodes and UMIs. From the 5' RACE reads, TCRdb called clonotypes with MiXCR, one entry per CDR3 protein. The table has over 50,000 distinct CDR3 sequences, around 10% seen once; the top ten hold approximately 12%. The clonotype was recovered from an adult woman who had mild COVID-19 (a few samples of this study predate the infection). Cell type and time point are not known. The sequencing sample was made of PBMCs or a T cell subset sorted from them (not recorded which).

DNA of the CDR3: TGTGCCAGCAGCTCCCATGTCCGGACAGGGCTGTTCTTC. Translation: CASSSHVRTGLFF. The J gene is TRBJ2-1, the V gene TRBV5-5, with 8 bases fitting TRBD1. Germline lookup yields CDR1 SGHKS and CDR2 YYEKEE (reference sequence). The CDR3 has 13 residues. V lost 3 bases, J lost 15 bases, and 11 bases stayed unmatched.